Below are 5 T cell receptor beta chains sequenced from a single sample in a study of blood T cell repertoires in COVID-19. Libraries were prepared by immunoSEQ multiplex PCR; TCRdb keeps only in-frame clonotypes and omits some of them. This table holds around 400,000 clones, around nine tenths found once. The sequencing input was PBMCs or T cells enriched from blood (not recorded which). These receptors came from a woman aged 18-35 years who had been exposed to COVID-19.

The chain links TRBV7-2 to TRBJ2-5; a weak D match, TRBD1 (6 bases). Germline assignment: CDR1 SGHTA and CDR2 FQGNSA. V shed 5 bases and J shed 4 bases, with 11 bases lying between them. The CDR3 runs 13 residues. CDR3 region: CASSPNRVETQYF. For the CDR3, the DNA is TGTGCCAGCAGCCCTAACAGGGTAGAGACCCAGTACTTC.

This CDR3 is CASSWGTGGIGELFF. The DNA for the CDR3 is TGTGCCAGCAGCTGGGGGACAGGCGGGATCGGGGAGCTGTTTTTT. This chain links TRBV5-4 with TRBJ2-2; 8 nucleotides line up with TRBD1. This CDR3 has 15 amino acids. The V gene end was trimmed by 3 bases and the J gene end by 7 bases; junction bases not matched to a gene: 8. CDR1 SGHNT and CDR2 YYREEE come from the germline V gene (reference sequence). The full variable domain, in which reference TRBV5-4 and TRBJ2-2 provide the parts outside the CDR3, is ETGVTQSPTHLIKTRGQQVTLRCSSQSGHNTVSWYQQALGQGPQFIFQYYREEENGRGNFPPRFSGLQFPNYSSELNVNALELDDSALYLCASSWGTGGIGELFFGEGSRLTVL.

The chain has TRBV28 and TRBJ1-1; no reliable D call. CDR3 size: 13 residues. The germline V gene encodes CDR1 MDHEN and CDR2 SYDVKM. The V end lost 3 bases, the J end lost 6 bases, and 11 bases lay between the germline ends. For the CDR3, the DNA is TGTGCCAGCAGTTTCGAGCCCATATCTGAAGCTTTCTTT. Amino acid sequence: CASSFEPISEAFF.

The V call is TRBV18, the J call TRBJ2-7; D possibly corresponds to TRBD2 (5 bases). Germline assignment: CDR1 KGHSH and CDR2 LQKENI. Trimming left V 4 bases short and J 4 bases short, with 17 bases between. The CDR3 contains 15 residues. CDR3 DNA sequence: TGTGCCAGCTCACGGAGCGGAGGCGACGTTTACGAGCAGTACTTC. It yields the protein CASSRSGGDVYEQYF.

Written as DNA, the CDR3 is TGTGCCAGCAGCCAGACGGGGGGGTCAGAGACCCAGTACTTC. Residues: CASSQTGGSETQYF. The chain is built from TRBV9 and TRBJ2-5; 8 bases map to TRBD2. With V trimmed by 4 bases and J by 4 bases, 6 bases remained unmatched. The CDR3 totals 14 residues. The germline CDR1 and CDR2 sequences are SGDLS and YYNGEE.